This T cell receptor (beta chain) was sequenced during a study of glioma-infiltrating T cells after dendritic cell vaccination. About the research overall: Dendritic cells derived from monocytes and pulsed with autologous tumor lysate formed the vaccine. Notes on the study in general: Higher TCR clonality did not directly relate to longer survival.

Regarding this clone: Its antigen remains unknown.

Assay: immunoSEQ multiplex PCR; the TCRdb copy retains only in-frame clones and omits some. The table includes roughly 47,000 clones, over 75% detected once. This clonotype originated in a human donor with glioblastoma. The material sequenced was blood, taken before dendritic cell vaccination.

CDR3 bases: TGTGCCAGCAGCCTCTCTAATACTGAGCAGTTCTTC. Protein product: CASSLSNTEQFF. V is TRBV11-2 and J is TRBJ2-1; D is undetermined. Germline assignment: CDR1 SGHAT and CDR2 FQNNGV. CDR3 length: 12 residues. Trimming cost V 5 bases and J 9 bases, with 11 bases left between them.